Presented here are 22 T cell receptor beta chains from one specimen sequenced in a study of shared clonotypes between healthy human individuals. The assay was immunoSEQ multiplex PCR, and TCRdb's table has in-frame clones only and misses some. In the table there are approximately 2.4 million clones, nearly 97% of which are singletons. Sequencing was performed on naive CD4+ T cells sorted from blood. Subset described: CD45RA+ positively selected. Receptors originate from a man in his late teens or twenties in good health.

V is TRBV12-5 and J is TRBJ2-5, with D perhaps matching TRBD2 (7 bases). Trimming pared 3 bases from V and 5 bases from J, leaving 16 bases between. Per the germline V gene, CDR1 is LGHNT and CDR2 is FRNRAP. The CDR3 has 15 amino acids. The CDR3 region is CASGFAGAARETQYF. DNA for the CDR3: TGTGCTAGTGGTTTTGCGGGGGCCGCAAGGGAGACCCAGTACTTC.

The V and J genes are TRBV28 and TRBJ1-6, with 11 bases that match TRBD1. Trimming took 6 bases from V and 10 from J; bases not matched to a gene: 11. This CDR3 has 16 residues. In germline, CDR1 is MDHEN, CDR2 SYDVKM. CDR3 coding DNA: TGTGCCAGCAGCTTCTCCCGGACAGGGGGCAAGTCACCCCTCCACTTT. Its protein is CASSFSRTGGKSPLHF. Full variable domain (missing parts from reference TRBV28 and TRBJ1-6): DVKVTQSSRYLVKRTGEKVFLECVQDMDHENMFWYRQDPGLGLRLIYFSYDVKMKEKGDIPEGYSVSREKKERFSLILESASTNQTSMYLCASSFSRTGGKSPLHFGNGTRLTVT.

The chain carries TRBV13 and TRBJ1-2, with 9 bases matching TRBD1. Per germline, CDR1 PRHDT and CDR2 FYEKMQ (reference sequence). The CDR3 is 12 residues long. V lost 6 bases, J lost 8 bases, and 4 bases stayed unmatched. DNA for the CDR3: TGTGCCAGCAGTCGGACAGGGGTAGGCTACACCTTC. This encodes CASSRTGVGYTF. Full variable domain (remainder filled in from reference TRBV13 and TRBJ1-2): AAGVIQSPRHLIKEKRETATLKCYPIPRHDTVYWYQQGPGQDPQFLISFYEKMQSDKGSIPDRFSAQQFSDYHSELNMSSLELGDSALYFCASSRTGVGYTFGSGTRLTVV.

V and J are TRBV7-9 and TRBJ2-1; 9 nucleotides line up with TRBD2. Trimming cost V 0 bases and J 5 bases; bases outside gene matches: 5. The CDR3 has 16 residues. Germline CDR1 is SEHNR and CDR2 is FQNEAQ (reference sequence). The CDR3 sequence is CASSLAGSSGNNEQFF. Written as DNA, the CDR3 is TGTGCCAGCAGCTTAGCAGGGTCTAGCGGGAACAATGAGCAGTTCTTC.

This rearrangement joins TRBV5-6 to TRBJ2-7; 7 bases are a match to TRBD2. Germline lookup yields CDR1 SGHDT and CDR2 YYEEEE. The CDR3 runs to 14 residues. Germline trimming cut 1 base from V and 6 bases from J; bases unmatched to any gene: 7. CDR3 sequence: CASSLSGILVEQYF. As DNA, the CDR3 is TGTGCCAGCAGCTTGAGCGGGATTCTCGTCGAGCAGTACTTC. The entire variable domain, with the rest obtained from reference TRBV5-6 and TRBJ2-7, is as follows: DAGVTQSPTHLIKTRGQQVTLRCSPKSGHDTVSWYQQALGQGPQFIFQYYEEEERQRGNFPDRFSGHQFPNYSSELNVNALLLGDSALYLCASSLSGILVEQYFGPGTRLTVT.

V and J are TRBV5-1 and TRBJ2-5; D is possibly TRBD2 (6 bases). The V end was cut by 6 bases, the J end by 3 bases, with 18 bases between. Germline lookup yields CDR1 SGHRS and CDR2 YFSETQ. CDR3 size: 15 residues. The CDR3 spells CASTLVGGVKETQYF. The CDR3 nucleotides read TGCGCCAGCACCCTTGTCGGGGGAGTGAAAGAGACCCAGTACTTC.

The chain carries TRBV6-6 and TRBJ1-4; 7 positions match TRBD1. CDR1 and CDR2 from the germline V gene are MNHNY and SVGAGI (reference sequence). With 11 bases clipped from V and 4 bases from J, the junction kept 7 bases outside the gene matches. The CDR3 totals 13 residues. CDR3 nucleotide sequence: TGTGCCCATCAGGGGGGGTTTAATGAAAAACTGTTTTTT. The encoded protein is CAHQGGFNEKLFF.

As to this clone: Mismatch with germline at one junction end may stem from a read error. The genes are TRBV7-7 and TRBJ2-5; possible D gene TRBD1, 6 bases. The CDR3 runs 14 residues. Germline V CDR1 and CDR2: SSHAT, FNYEAQ (reference sequence). The chain's CDR3 is CASSSGQLPETQYF. The CDR3 DNA is TGTGCTAGCAGCTCGGGACAACTCCCAGAGACCCAGTACTTC.

This clone has only one observation. For the CDR3, the DNA is TGTGCCAGCAAGAGAGCGGGGGGGGCCACCGGGGAGCTGTTTTTT. Translated: CASKRAGGATGELFF. This chain uses TRBV6-5 with TRBJ2-2; 10 bases are a match to TRBD2. After removal of 7 bases from V and 4 bases from J, the junction contained 6 bases not matched to a gene. The CDR3 covers 15 residues. Germline V gene lookup returns CDR1 MNHEY and CDR2 SVGAGI.

As to this clone: Other DNA sequences in the sample encode the same CDR3. This chain connects TRBV2 to TRBJ2-7; D possibly corresponds to TRBD1 (6 bases). This CDR3 comprises 13 residues. Trimming pared 6 bases from V and 0 bases from J, leaving 9 bases between. Germline V gives CDR1 SNHLY, CDR2 FYNNEI. CDR3 coding DNA: TGTGCCAGCAGGACAGGTAGCTCCTACGAGCAGTACTTC. Translating it yields CASRTGSSYEQYF.

The chain links TRBV18 to TRBJ2-7, with D possibly TRBD1 on 5 matching bases. Trimming stripped 6 bases from V and 4 bases from J, with 19 bases between. Germline V gene lookup returns CDR1 KGHSH and CDR2 LQKENI. The CDR3 loop spans 15 amino acids. The chain's CDR3 is CASSQNLGAIYEQYF. CDR3 in DNA: TGTGCCAGCTCCCAGAATCTAGGGGCTATATACGAGCAGTACTTC.

The chain combines TRBV11-2 with TRBJ2-7, with D perhaps given as TRBD1 or TRBD2 (5 bases each). The CDR3 runs to 14 residues. Trimming stripped 3 bases from V and 2 bases from J, with 11 bases between. Per germline, CDR1 SGHAT and CDR2 FQNNGV. CDR3 sequence reads: CASSLGRTTYEQYF. CDR3 nucleotide sequence: TGTGCCAGCAGCTTGGGACGGACCACCTACGAGCAGTACTTC.

The chain links TRBV5-1 to TRBJ2-3; tentative D call: TRBD1 (7 bases). The V and J ends lost 4 bases and 2 bases respectively, with 11 bases between them. The CDR3 spans 14 residues. Germline lookup yields CDR1 SGHRS and CDR2 YFSETQ. The CDR3 reads CASSAGQNTDTQYF. The CDR3 DNA reads as TGCGCCAGCAGCGCGGGACAGAACACAGATACGCAGTATTTT.

The V and J genes are TRBV2 and TRBJ2-6, with D uncertain. The CDR3 loop spans 16 amino acids. Trimming took off 3 bases at V and 2 bases at J, with 11 bases between the two ends. Germline V gene sequence: CDR1 SNHLY, CDR2 FYNNEI. DNA of the CDR3: TGTGCCAGCAGTGATATACGACCCGCTGGGGCCAACGTCCTGACTTTC. Encoded protein: CASSDIRPAGANVLTF. Filled out from reference TRBV2 and TRBJ2-6, the complete variable domain reads EPEVTQTPSHQVTQMGQEVILRCVPISNHLYFYWYRQILGQKVEFLVSFYNNEISEKSEIFDDQFSVERPDGSNFTLKIRSTKLEDSAMYFCASSDIRPAGANVLTFGAGSRLTVL.

This rearrangement joins TRBV14 to TRBJ1-2; D is perhaps TRBD1 (5 bases). Germline V gene data show CDR1 as SGHDN and CDR2 as FVKESK. The CDR3 totals 14 residues. Trimming removed 0 bases from V and 7 bases from J, with 12 bases in between. CDR3 sequence: CASSQDRGAGGYTF. The DNA of the CDR3 is TGTGCCAGCAGCCAAGATCGCGGGGCAGGTGGCTACACCTTC.

Worth noting for this clone: In the same sample, other DNA sequences code for this CDR3. This chain uses TRBV18 with TRBJ2-5, with a possible D match to TRBD2 (6 bases). Germline CDR1 is KGHSH and CDR2 is LQKENI. This CDR3 has 14 residues. The V end lost 3 bases, the J end lost 2 bases, and 10 bases lay between the germline ends. The CDR3 region has the DNA TGTGCCAGCTCACCGGGACTCCAACAAGAGACCCAGTACTTC. It encodes CASSPGLQQETQYF.

This clone has just one count. The chain recombines TRBV6-6 with TRBJ2-1; D remains ambiguous. Deletions cut 4 bases from V and 7 bases from J, with 14 bases between. The CDR3 runs 14 residues. The germline gives CDR1 MNHNY, CDR2 SVGAGI (reference sequence). CDR3 amino acids: CASSSRPGRNEQFF. The CDR3 nucleotides are TGTGCCAGCAGTTCACGACCCGGACGGAATGAGCAGTTCTTC.

This clone was recorded once. The chain uses TRBV6-1 and TRBJ2-4; TRBD1 matches at 8 bases. V lost 4 bases and J lost 0; bases outside the gene matches: 11. Germline values: CDR1 MNHNS, CDR2 SASEGT. This CDR3 is built from 18 residues. CDR3 bases: TGTGCCAGCAGTGGAGGGACAGGAGGGGGTATAGCCAAAAACATTCAGTACTTC. Translating gives CASSGGTGGGIAKNIQYF.

The genes are TRBV7-2 and TRBJ1-5, with 7 bases that match TRBD1. The CDR3 consists of 16 residues. CDR1 and CDR2 from the germline V gene are SGHTA and FQGNSA. The J segment lost 6 bases and the V segment lost 5 bases, leaving 13 bases of the junction unmatched. The CDR3 DNA reads TGTGCCAGCAGCCCCAGGGGGGACGCTGGGGGTCAGCCCCAGCATTTT. Amino acids: CASSPRGDAGGQPQHF. Together with reference TRBV7-2 and TRBJ1-5, the CDR3 gives the full variable domain: GAGVSQSPSNKVTEKGKDVELRCDPISGHTALYWYRQSLGQGLEFLIYFQGNSAPDKSGLPSDRFSAERTGGSVSTLTIQRTQQEDSAVYLCASSPRGDAGGQPQHFGDGTRLSIL.

Details on this clone: A much larger clone lies one base from this, so it may be a read error. V usage is TRBV5-4 and J usage is TRBJ1-2; D uncertain. CDR3 length: 12 residues. CDR1 is SGHNT and CDR2 is YYREEE in the germline V gene (reference sequence). V dropped 0 bases and J dropped 7 bases, with 7 bases sitting between them. The CDR3 sequence: CASSLDSFGYTF. The CDR3 coding sequence is TGTGCCAGCAGCTTGGACAGCTTTGGCTACACCTTC.

As concerns this clone: Other DNA sequences in the same sample also yield this CDR3. V gene TRBV6-5 combines with J gene TRBJ1-2; TRBD1 matches at 7 bases. Losses at the gene ends were 2 bases for V and 2 bases for J; bases not matched to a gene: 2. Germline V gene data show CDR1 as MNHEY and CDR2 as SVGAGI. The CDR3 loop spans 14 amino acids. CDR3 DNA sequence: TGTGCCAGCAGTTACGGCAGGGGGAACTATGGCTACACCTTC. This gives the protein CASSYGRGNYGYTF.

Comment on this clone: Other DNA sequences within the sample encode an identical CDR3. The V gene is TRBV9, the J gene TRBJ1-5; the D is unclear. With 3 bases removed from V and 0 bases from J, the gap between germline ends came to 10 bases. The CDR3 has 15 residues. The V gene's germline CDR1 is SGDLS and CDR2 YYNGEE. CDR3 nucleotide sequence: TGTGCCAGCAGCGCCGACGGATATAGCAATCAGCCCCAGCATTTT. Its translation is CASSADGYSNQPQHF.